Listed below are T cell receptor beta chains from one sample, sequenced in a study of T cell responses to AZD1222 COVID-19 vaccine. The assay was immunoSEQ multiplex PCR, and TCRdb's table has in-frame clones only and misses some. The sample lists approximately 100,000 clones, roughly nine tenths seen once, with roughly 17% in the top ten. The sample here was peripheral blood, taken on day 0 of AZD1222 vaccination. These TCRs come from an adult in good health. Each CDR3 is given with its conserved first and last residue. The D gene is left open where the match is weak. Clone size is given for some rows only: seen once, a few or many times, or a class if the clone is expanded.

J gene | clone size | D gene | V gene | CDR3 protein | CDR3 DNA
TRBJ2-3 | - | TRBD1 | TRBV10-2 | CASTDPGQGTDTQYF | TGCGCCAGCACCGATCCGGGACAGGGGACAGATACGCAGTATTTT
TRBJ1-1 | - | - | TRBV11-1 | CASSPNAGIDTEAFF | TGTGCCAGCAGCCCAAACGCAGGGATTGACACTGAAGCTTTCTTT
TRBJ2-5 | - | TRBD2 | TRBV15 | CATSVGRSETQYF | TGTGCCACCAGCGTCGGGAGGTCGGAGACCCAGTACTTC
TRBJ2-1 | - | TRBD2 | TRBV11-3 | CASSQLAGVSNEQFF | TGTGCCAGCAGCCAACTAGCGGGGGTGAGTAATGAGCAGTTCTTC
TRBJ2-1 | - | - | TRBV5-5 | CASSLMAEQFF | TGTGCCAGCAGCTTGATGGCAGAGCAGTTCTTC
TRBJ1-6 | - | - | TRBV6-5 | CASSFSSYNSPLHF | TGTGCCAGCAGTTTTAGCTCCTATAATTCACCCCTCCACTTT
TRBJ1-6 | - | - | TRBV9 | CASTLGGSYNSPLHF | TGTGCCAGCACCTTAGGGGGCTCCTATAATTCACCCCTCCACTTT
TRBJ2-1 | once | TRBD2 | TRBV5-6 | CASSAFFSGGLSYNEQFF | TGTGCCAGCAGCGCATTCTTTAGCGGGGGCCTCTCCTACAATGAGCAGTTCTTC
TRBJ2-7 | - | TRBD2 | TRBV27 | CASSLSGTSSEQYF | TGTGCCAGCAGTTTATCAGGGACTAGCAGCGAGCAGTACTTC
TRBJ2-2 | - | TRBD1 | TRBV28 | CASSSGQGPGELFF | TGTGCCAGCAGTTCCGGACAGGGTCCCGGGGAGCTGTTTTTT
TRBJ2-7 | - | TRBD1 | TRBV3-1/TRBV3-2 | CASSRDRASYEQYF | TGTGCCAGCAGCCGGGACAGGGCCTCCTACGAGCAGTACTTC
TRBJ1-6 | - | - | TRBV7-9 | CASSTGRTNSPLHF | TGTGCCAGCAGCACGGGACGGACAAATTCACCCCTCCACTTT
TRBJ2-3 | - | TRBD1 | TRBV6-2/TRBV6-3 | CASSRGTEPSTDTQYF | TGTGCCAGCAGCCGAGGGACAGAACCTAGCACAGATACGCAGTATTTT
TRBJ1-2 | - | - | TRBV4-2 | CASSQADSSLDYGYTF | TGTGCCAGCAGCCAGGCTGACAGCTCTCTCGACTATGGCTACACCTTC
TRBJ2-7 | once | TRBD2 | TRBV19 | CASSRSLSGLYEQYF | TGTGCCAGTAGTAGGTCGCTTAGCGGGCTCTACGAGCAGTACTTC
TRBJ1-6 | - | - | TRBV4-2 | CASSQASAGTDYNSPLHF | TGTGCCAGCAGCCAGGCCTCAGCCGGGACGGACTATAATTCACCCCTCCACTTT
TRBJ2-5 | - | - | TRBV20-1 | CSARSRETQYF | TGCAGTGCTAGATCTAGGGAGACCCAGTACTTC
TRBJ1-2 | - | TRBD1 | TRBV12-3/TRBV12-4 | CASSAQQGNGYTF | TGTGCCAGCAGCGCACAACAGGGGAATGGCTACACCTTC
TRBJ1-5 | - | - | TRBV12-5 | CASGLVPEGNQPQHF | TGTGCTAGTGGTTTGGTACCAGAAGGCAATCAGCCCCAGCATTTT
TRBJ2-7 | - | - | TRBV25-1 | CASSPRGAKYEQYF | TGTGCCAGCAGTCCCCGGGGGGCAAAATACGAGCAGTACTTC
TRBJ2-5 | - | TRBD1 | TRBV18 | CASSPRLRGTGGQETQYF | TGTGCCAGCTCACCAAGGCTCAGGGGGACAGGGGGCCAAGAGACCCAGTACTTC
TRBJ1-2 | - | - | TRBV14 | CASSQDLYNYGYTF | TGTGCCAGCAGCCAAGATCTCTATAACTATGGCTACACCTTC
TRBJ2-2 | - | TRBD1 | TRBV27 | CASRWTGGDTGELFF | TGTGCCAGCAGATGGACAGGGGGTGACACCGGGGAGCTGTTTTTT
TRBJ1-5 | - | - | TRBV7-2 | CASSLQGGNQPQHF | TGTGCCAGCAGCTTACAAGGAGGCAATCAGCCCCAGCATTTT
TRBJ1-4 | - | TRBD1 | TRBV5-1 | CASSLPTGAGREKLFF | TGCGCCAGCAGCTTGCCAACAGGGGCTGGGAGGGAAAAACTGTTTTTT
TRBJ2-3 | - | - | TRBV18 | CASSPISLDAGTDTQYF | TGTGCCAGCTCACCAATTTCCTTGGATGCTGGCACAGATACGCAGTATTTT
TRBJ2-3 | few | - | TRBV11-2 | CASSLDWTTDTQYF | TGTGCCAGCAGCTTAGATTGGACCACAGATACGCAGTATTTT
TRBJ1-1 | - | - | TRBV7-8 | CASRADTEAFF | TGTGCCAGCAGGGCAGACACTGAAGCTTTCTTT
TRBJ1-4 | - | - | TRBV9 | CASSVIREEKLFF | TGTGCCAGCAGCGTAATCCGGGAGGAAAAACTGTTTTTT
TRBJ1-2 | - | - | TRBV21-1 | CARDRGYGYTF | TGTGCCCGCGACAGGGGCTATGGCTACACCTTC
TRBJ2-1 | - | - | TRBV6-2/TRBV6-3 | CASSYSELVYNEQFF | TGTGCCAGCAGTTACTCGGAGTTAGTCTACAATGAGCAGTTCTTC
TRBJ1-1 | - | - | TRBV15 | CATSQALNTEAFF | TGTGCCACCAGCCAGGCTTTGAACACTGAAGCTTTCTTT
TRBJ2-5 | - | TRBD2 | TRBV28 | CASSFLVLTSGRRGETQYF | TGTGCCAGCAGTTTTTTAGTCCTTACTAGCGGGAGACGGGGAGAGACCCAGTACTTC
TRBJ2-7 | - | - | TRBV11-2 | CASSLTPLTGEQYF | TGTGCCAGCAGCTTAACTCCTCTGACGGGGGAGCAGTACTTC
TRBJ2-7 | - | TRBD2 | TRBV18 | CASSPASAGGGEQYF | TGTGCCAGCTCACCGGCTTCTGCGGGAGGGGGCGAGCAGTACTTC
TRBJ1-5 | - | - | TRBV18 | CASSAARVTSNQPQHF | TGTGCCAGCTCAGCGGCCAGGGTCACTAGCAATCAGCCCCAGCATTTT